The 19 T cell receptor beta chains below were found in one sample sequenced in a study of cytomegalovirus exposure and HLA in healthy donors. Assay used: immunoSEQ multiplex PCR; TCRdb lists only in-frame clones, some missing. This table holds roughly 80,000 clones, roughly 94% found once. Sequenced material: PBMCs. The source is a woman aged 18-29 years in good health and CMV-seronegative.

The chain uses TRBV15 and TRBJ2-5; no reliable D call. Germline V lookup: CDR1 LNHNV, CDR2 YYDKDF (reference sequence). This CDR3 contains 12 residues. Trimming cost V 5 bases and J 9 bases, with 13 bases left between them. The CDR3 DNA sequence: TGTGCCACCAGCCCGCTCGGTATCGCCCAGTACTTC. Protein product: CATSPLGIAQYF.

This sequence joins TRBV19 and TRBJ1-1; D is undetermined. CDR1 is LNHDA, CDR2 SQIVND, per germline (reference sequence). The CDR3 runs 13 residues. Trimming pared 2 bases from V and 0 bases from J, leaving 4 bases between. CDR3 sequence reads: CASSITVNTEAFF. The CDR3, as DNA: TGTGCCAGTAGTATAACGGTGAACACTGAAGCTTTCTTT.

This chain joins TRBV4-1 and TRBJ1-2; D possibly corresponds to TRBD1 (5 bases). The CDR3 runs to 14 residues. Trimming stripped 1 base from V and 2 bases from J, with 8 bases between. Germline-derived CDR1 and CDR2 are MGHRA and YSYEKL. The CDR3 protein is CASSQGRANYGYTF. In nucleotides, the CDR3 is TGCGCCAGCAGCCAAGGCAGGGCAAACTATGGCTACACCTTC.

J is TRBJ2-7 and V is TRBV6-5; 11 bases match TRBD1. Germline trimming cut 4 bases from V and 2 bases from J; bases unmatched to any gene: 4. The CDR3 is made up of 15 amino acids. Looked up from germline, CDR1 is MNHEY and CDR2 is SVGAGI. CDR3 nucleotides: TGTGCCAGCAGTTTCTGGACAGGGGGCACCTACGAGCAGTACTTC. This codes for CASSFWTGGTYEQYF.

The chain has TRBV6-1 and TRBJ1-5; 8 bases map to TRBD1. Per the germline V gene, CDR1 is MNHNS and CDR2 is SASEGT. V dropped 3 bases and J dropped 4; count of bases not matched to a gene: 2. The CDR3 sequence is 14 residues long. CDR3 sequence reads: CASSETGDNQPQHF. In DNA, the CDR3 is TGTGCCAGCAGTGAGACAGGGGATAATCAGCCCCAGCATTTT.

The V and J genes are TRBV7-9 and TRBJ2-3, with 14 bases that match TRBD2. Looked up from germline, CDR1 is SEHNR and CDR2 is FQNEAQ (reference sequence). This CDR3 contains 17 residues. J gave up 2 bases and V 3 bases, and 4 bases lay outside the gene matches. The CDR3: CASSLGLAGENTDTQYF. CDR3 bases: TGTGCCAGCAGCTTGGGACTAGCGGGAGAAAACACAGATACGCAGTATTTT.

The rearrangement joins TRBV11-2 to TRBJ1-2, with 7 bases fitting TRBD1. Losses at the gene ends were 5 bases for V and 4 bases for J; bases not matched to a gene: 4. This CDR3 is built from 13 residues. Germline CDR1 and CDR2: SGHAT and FQNNGV. In DNA, the CDR3 is TGTGCCAGCAGCCGACAGGGCGCCTATGGCTACACCTTC. Amino acid sequence: CASSRQGAYGYTF.

The chain joins TRBV18 to TRBJ2-7, with D perhaps TRBD1 (6 bases). Per germline, CDR1 KGHSH and CDR2 LQKENI. The V end lost 0 bases, the J end lost 3 bases, and 9 bases lay between the germline ends. The CDR3 spans 14 residues. The CDR3 loop is CASSPPGQIYEQYF. The CDR3, as DNA: TGTGCCAGCTCACCACCCGGACAGATCTACGAGCAGTACTTC.

The chain joins TRBV15 to TRBJ1-5; 8 nucleotides align to TRBD1. This CDR3 has 13 amino acids. Unmatched junction bases numbered 3, after V lost 6 bases and J lost 5 bases. Germline-derived CDR1 and CDR2 are LNHNV and YYDKDF (reference sequence). In DNA, the CDR3 is TGTGCCACCAGTTTACAGGGGGATCAGCCCCAGCATTTT. This codes for CATSLQGDQPQHF.

This chain uses TRBV4-3 with TRBJ2-1; D is unresolved. This CDR3 region has 13 residues. The V gene's germline CDR1 is LGHNA and CDR2 YSLEER. V lost 0 bases, J lost 14 bases, and 14 bases lay in between. The CDR3 nucleotides read TGCGCCAGCAGCCAAGATTCCACTGGTTTTGAGTTCTTC. This sequence encodes CASSQDSTGFEFF.

The chain carries TRBV11-2 and TRBJ2-7, with 9 bases identical to TRBD1. V lost 5 bases, J lost 2 bases, and 4 bases stayed unmatched. The CDR3 is 14 residues long. Per germline, CDR1 SGHAT and CDR2 FQNNGV. The CDR3 bases are TGTGCCAGCAGCCGAGACAGGGGGACCTACGAGCAGTACTTC. It codes for CASSRDRGTYEQYF. Together with reference TRBV11-2 and TRBJ2-7, the CDR3 gives the full variable domain: EAGVAQSPRYKIIEKRQSVAFWCNPISGHATLYWYQQILGQGPKLLIQFQNNGVVDDSQLPKDRFSAERLKGVDSTLKIQPAKLEDSAVYLCASSRDRGTYEQYFGPGTRLTVT.

V is TRBV5-3 and J is TRBJ2-3, with D possibly TRBD1 on 6 matching bases. TRBV5-3 is placed among ORFs of uncertain function. This CDR3 has 11 residues. Trimming shortened V by 4 bases and J by 13 bases, and 13 bases separated the two germline ends. This chain's CDR3 is CARSRDKAKYF. For the CDR3, the DNA is TGTGCCAGAAGCCGGGACAAGGCTAAGTATTTT.

The chain links TRBV28 to TRBJ2-5, with TRBD2 matching over 8 bases. Germline assignment: CDR1 MDHEN and CDR2 SYDVKM. CDR3 length: 19 amino acids. V trimming: 6 bases; J trimming: 1 base; junction bases outside the gene matches: 19. CDR3 protein: CASSVKPGLGWVSQETQYF. In DNA form, the CDR3 reads TGTGCCAGCAGCGTCAAACCGGGACTAGGGTGGGTAAGCCAAGAGACCCAGTACTTC.

This chain connects TRBV5-6 to TRBJ2-7; TRBD2 aligns across 9 bases. V was clipped by 0 bases and J by 5 bases; unmatched bases: 9. The CDR3 consists of 16 residues. The V gene's germline CDR1 is SGHDT and CDR2 YYEEEE. CDR3 amino acids: CASSLVSGRHGDEQYF. Written as DNA, the CDR3 is TGTGCCAGCAGCTTGGTTAGCGGGAGACACGGGGACGAGCAGTACTTC.

This chain links TRBV7-9 with TRBJ2-7; TRBD2 agrees at 11 bases. J gave up 5 bases and V 4 bases, and 10 bases lay outside the gene matches. The CDR3 length is 16 residues. Germline V lookup: CDR1 SEHNR, CDR2 FQNEAQ (reference sequence). This CDR3 is CASSSPIAGGPHEQYF. CDR3 bases: TGTGCCAGCAGCTCGCCGATAGCGGGAGGGCCCCACGAGCAGTACTTC.

V usage is TRBV10-1 and J usage is TRBJ2-5; 14 nucleotides match TRBD2. The V gene end was trimmed by 4 bases and the J gene end by 0 bases; junction bases not matched to a gene: 4. The CDR3 loop spans 17 amino acids. In germline, CDR1 is WNHNN, CDR2 SYGVQD (reference sequence). The CDR3 here is CASSAGLAGVHQETQYF. DNA of the CDR3: TGCGCCAGCAGTGCGGGACTAGCGGGAGTCCACCAAGAGACCCAGTACTTC.

The CDR3 is CASSYSSGGLNEQYF. CDR3 coding DNA: TGTGCCAGCAGTTACTCAAGTGGGGGACTAAACGAGCAGTACTTC. The rearrangement joins TRBV6-5 to TRBJ2-7, with 7 bases fitting TRBD2. Per germline, CDR1 MNHEY and CDR2 SVGAGI. This CDR3 has 15 residues. V was pared by 0 bases and J by 5 bases, with 7 bases of the junction left unmatched.

This rearrangement joins TRBV27 to TRBJ2-2, with 9 bases aligning to TRBD1. The germline CDR1 and CDR2 sequences are MNHEY and SMNVEV (reference sequence). Germline trimming cut 5 bases from V and 6 bases from J; bases unmatched to any gene: 7. The CDR3 has 15 amino acids. This CDR3 is CASSRDRVGAGELFF. The CDR3 region has the DNA TGTGCCAGCAGTCGGGACAGGGTTGGTGCCGGGGAGCTGTTTTTT.

J is TRBJ2-7 and V is TRBV5-1, with a weak D call TRBD1 (6 bases). The germline CDR1 and CDR2 sequences are SGHRS and YFSETQ. This CDR3 spans 13 amino acids. V was trimmed by 5 bases and J by 5 bases, leaving 14 bases between them. The CDR3 nucleotides are TGCGCCAGCAGGATGGACAGTCTCCACGAGCAGTACTTC. This translates into CASRMDSLHEQYF.